Below are 14 T cell receptor beta chains sequenced from a single sample in a study of shared clonotypes between healthy human individuals (TCRdb year 2020). The library was made by the immunoSEQ multiplex PCR assay. TCRdb limited this immuneACCESS table to in-frame rearrangements with V and J called. A share of clones is missing; checked studies link under half to unresolved V genes, and the rest is unexplained. Across this sample there are roughly 660,000 clones, with about 90% seen only once. The ten top clones hold about 34% of the sample. Input material: memory CD8+ T cells from PBMCs. In the paper's terms, the cell subset or site label means: CD45RO+ cells pooled with CCR7-negative TemRA cells. All receptors derive from a man aged 18 to 35 in good health. Some clones in this sample may be carry-over from other donors' samples.

The chain has TRBV5-6 and TRBJ1-2; D remains ambiguous. This CDR3 comprises 13 residues. CDR1 and CDR2 (germline): SGHDT, YYEEEE. V was shortened by 0 bases and J by 7 bases, with 10 bases between the two germline ends. CDR3 sequence reads: CASSLVATSGYTF. In DNA form, the CDR3 reads TGTGCCAGCAGCTTGGTAGCGACAAGTGGCTACACCTTC.

The chain carries TRBV6-5 and TRBJ2-7; 9 bases are shared with TRBD1. V trimming: 5 bases; J trimming: 3 bases; junction bases outside the gene matches: 5. The CDR3 has 14 residues. Germline assignment: CDR1 MNHEY and CDR2 SVGAGI. CDR3 amino acids: CASSPGTGSYEQYF. For the CDR3, the DNA is TGTGCCAGCAGTCCTGGGACAGGGAGCTACGAGCAGTACTTC.

This CDR3 reads CASSQVRGGGSNQPQHF. Written as DNA, the CDR3 is TGCGCCAGCAGCCAAGTTAGGGGGGGCGGGAGCAATCAGCCCCAGCATTTT. The rearrangement joins TRBV4-1 to TRBJ1-5, with D maybe TRBD1 (6 bases). Germline CDR1 MGHRA, CDR2 YSYEKL. This CDR3 is built from 17 residues. Deletions cut 1 base from V and 1 base from J, with 14 bases between.

V gene TRBV19 combines with J gene TRBJ2-2; D is ambiguous. The germline gives CDR1 LNHDA, CDR2 SQIVND (reference sequence). Trimming removed 7 bases at V and 7 bases at J, with 13 bases between. This CDR3 is 13 amino acids long. The CDR3 nucleotides read TGTGCCAGTAACGAGGCCCGGAGCGGGGAGCTGTTTTTT. This codes for CASNEARSGELFF. The full variable domain, with the rest looked up from reference TRBV19 and TRBJ2-2, is DGGITQSPKYLFRKEGQNVTLSCEQNLNHDAMYWYRQDPGQGLRLIYYSQIVNDFQKGDIAEGYSVSREKKESFPLTVTSAQKNPTAFYLCASNEARSGELFFGEGSRLTVL.

The chain carries TRBV28 and TRBJ1-1, with D uncertain. The CDR3 runs 12 residues. Germline CDR1 is MDHEN and CDR2 is SYDVKM. Trimming took 5 bases from V and 0 from J, leaving 4 bases between them. In DNA form, the CDR3 reads TGTGCCAGCAGTCCCTTGAACACTGAAGCTTTCTTT. This sequence encodes CASSPLNTEAFF.

This chain connects TRBV6-5 to TRBJ2-1; no clear D gene. This CDR3 is built from 15 residues. The germline CDR1 and CDR2 sequences are MNHEY and SVGAGI. V gave up 2 bases and J gave up 0 bases, with 8 bases separating them. The CDR3 DNA sequence: TGTGCCAGCAGTTACCTGGGATACTCCTACAATGAGCAGTTCTTC. It translates to CASSYLGYSYNEQFF.

The chain joins TRBV7-3 to TRBJ1-1, with D possibly being TRBD1 (5 bases). V lost 0 bases, J lost 1 base, and 15 bases lay in between. This CDR3 region has 17 residues. Germline lookup yields CDR1 SGHTA and CDR2 FQGTGA. This chain's CDR3 is CASSLTPRGSANTEAFF. As DNA, the CDR3 is TGTGCCAGCAGCTTAACCCCCCGGGGCAGTGCGAACACTGAAGCTTTCTTT. The full variable domain, in which reference TRBV7-3 and TRBJ1-1 provide the parts outside the CDR3, is GAGVSQTPSNKVTEKGKYVELRCDPISGHTALYWYRQSLGQGPEFLIYFQGTGAADDSGLPNDRFFAVRPEGSVSTLKIQRTERGDSAVYLCASSLTPRGSANTEAFFGQGTRLTVV.

V and J are TRBV18 and TRBJ1-2, with D perhaps matching TRBD1 (5 bases). Deletions cut 1 base from V and 8 bases from J, with 17 bases between. The CDR3 is made up of 15 amino acids. Looked up from germline, CDR1 is KGHSH and CDR2 is LQKENI. The CDR3 DNA is TGTGCCAGCTCACCACGGGGCAGGCTTTTAGGAGGCTACACCTTC. Its protein is CASSPRGRLLGGYTF.

The chain couples TRBV7-9 to TRBJ2-7; D is unresolved. Germline CDR1 reads SEHNR; CDR2 reads FQNEAQ (reference sequence). The CDR3 has 13 amino acids. Trimming pared 2 bases from V and 1 base from J, leaving 6 bases between. The CDR3 region is CASSLKESYEQYF. The CDR3, as DNA: TGTGCCAGCAGCTTAAAGGAGTCCTACGAGCAGTACTTC.

This clone was seen only once. The rearrangement joins TRBV15 to TRBJ2-7; the match to TRBD1 covers 8 bases. The CDR3 sequence is 15 residues long. Germline V gene data show CDR1 as LNHNV and CDR2 as YYDKDF (reference sequence). V was clipped by 5 bases and J by 0 bases; unmatched bases: 6. CDR3 in amino acids: CATSRRTGSSYEQYF. CDR3 nucleotide sequence: TGTGCCACCAGCCGTCGGACAGGGTCCTCCTACGAGCAGTACTTC.

CDR3 nucleotides: TGTGCCAGCAGTAAGGGCCAGGGCCGACAGCCCCAGCATTTT. The encoded protein is CASSKGQGRQPQHF. This chain joins TRBV2 and TRBJ1-5, with a possible D match to TRBD1 (5 bases). There are 14 residues in the CDR3. The V gene lost 5 bases and the J gene lost 7 bases, with 15 bases spanning the gap. Germline CDR1 is SNHLY and CDR2 is FYNNEI.

This sequence joins TRBV25-1 and TRBJ1-1; perhaps TRBD1 as D (5 bases). Germline V CDR1 and CDR2: MGHDK, SYGVNS. The CDR3 covers 13 residues. V dropped 4 bases and J dropped 2 bases, with 8 bases sitting between them. CDR3 sequence: CASSGGANTEAFF. CDR3 DNA: TGTGCCAGCAGTGGGGGCGCTAACACTGAAGCTTTCTTT. The full variable domain, with the rest looked up from reference TRBV25-1 and TRBJ1-1, is EADIYQTPRYLVIGTGKKITLECSQTMGHDKMYWYQQDPGMELHLIHYSYGVNSTEKGDLSSESTVSRIRTEHFPLTLESARPSHTSQYLCASSGGANTEAFFGQGTRLTVV.

In this sample, this clone turned up a few times. The gene calls are TRBV7-3 and TRBJ1-1; D gene uncertain. Germline V CDR1 and CDR2: SGHTA, FQGTGA. V lost 0 bases and J lost 0, with 8 bases in between. This CDR3 spans 15 amino acids. The CDR3: CASSLTGGVNTEAFF. The CDR3 region has the DNA TGTGCCAGCAGCTTAACGGGTGGTGTGAACACTGAAGCTTTCTTT.

This clone has a handful of counts. V gene TRBV6-5 combines with J gene TRBJ2-5; D is unresolved. The CDR3 length is 14 residues. Looked up from germline, CDR1 is MNHEY and CDR2 is SVGAGI. The V end was cut by 8 bases, the J end by 0 bases, with 13 bases between. The CDR3 reads CASGSGGHQETQYF. DNA for the CDR3: TGTGCCAGCGGTTCTGGCGGACACCAAGAGACCCAGTACTTC.